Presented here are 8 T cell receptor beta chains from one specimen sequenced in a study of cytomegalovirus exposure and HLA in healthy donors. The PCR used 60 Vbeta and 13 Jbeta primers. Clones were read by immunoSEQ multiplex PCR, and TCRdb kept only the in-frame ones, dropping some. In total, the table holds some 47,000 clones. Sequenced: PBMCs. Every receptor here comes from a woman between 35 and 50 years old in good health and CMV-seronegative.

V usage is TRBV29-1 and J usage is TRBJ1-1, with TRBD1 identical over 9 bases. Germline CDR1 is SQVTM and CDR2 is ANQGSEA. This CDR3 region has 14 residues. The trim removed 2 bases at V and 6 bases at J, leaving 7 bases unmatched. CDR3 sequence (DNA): TGCAGCGTTGAATGGGGACAGGGTAGCGCTGAAGCTTTCTTT. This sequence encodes CSVEWGQGSAEAFF.

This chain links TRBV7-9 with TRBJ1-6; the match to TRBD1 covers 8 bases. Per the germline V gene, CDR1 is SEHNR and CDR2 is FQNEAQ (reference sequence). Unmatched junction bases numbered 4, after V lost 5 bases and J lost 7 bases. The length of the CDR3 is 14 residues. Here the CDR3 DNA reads TGTGCCAGCAGCACGGACAGGGAAAATTCACCCCTCCACTTT. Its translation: CASSTDRENSPLHF.

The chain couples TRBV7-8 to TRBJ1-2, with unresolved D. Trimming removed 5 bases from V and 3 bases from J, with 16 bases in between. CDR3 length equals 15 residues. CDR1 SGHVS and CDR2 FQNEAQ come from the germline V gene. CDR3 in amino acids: CASSLTLPSDYGYTF. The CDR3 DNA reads TGTGCCAGCAGCCTGACACTCCCCTCTGACTATGGCTACACCTTC.

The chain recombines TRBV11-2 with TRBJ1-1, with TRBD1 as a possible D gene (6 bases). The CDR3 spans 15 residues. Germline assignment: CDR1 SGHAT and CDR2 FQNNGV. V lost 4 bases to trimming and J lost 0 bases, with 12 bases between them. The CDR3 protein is CASSSRGAVNTEAFF. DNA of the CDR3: TGTGCCAGCAGCTCCCGGGGGGCGGTGAACACTGAAGCTTTCTTT.

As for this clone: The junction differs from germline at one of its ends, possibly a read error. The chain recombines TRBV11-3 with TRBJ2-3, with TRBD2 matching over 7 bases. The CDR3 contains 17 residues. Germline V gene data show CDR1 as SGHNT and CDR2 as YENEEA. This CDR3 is CASSPGMASGNTDKQYF. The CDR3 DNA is TGTGCCAGCAGCCCCGGGATGGCTAGCGGAAACACAGATAAGCAGTATTTT.

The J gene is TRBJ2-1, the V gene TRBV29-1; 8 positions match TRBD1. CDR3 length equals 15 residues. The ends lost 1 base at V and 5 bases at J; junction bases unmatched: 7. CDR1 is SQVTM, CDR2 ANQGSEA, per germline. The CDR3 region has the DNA TGCAGCGTTGAAGGAAGTGGGGACAGGAACAATGAGCAGTTCTTC. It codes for CSVEGSGDRNNEQFF.

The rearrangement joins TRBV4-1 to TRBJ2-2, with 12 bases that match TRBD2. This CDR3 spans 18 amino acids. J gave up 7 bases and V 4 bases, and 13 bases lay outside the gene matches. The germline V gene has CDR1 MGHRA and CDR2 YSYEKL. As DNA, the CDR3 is TGCGCCAGCAGCCTCAGGCGGACTAGCGGGACCAAGGGCGGGGAGCTGTTTTTT. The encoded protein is CASSLRRTSGTKGGELFF.

CDR3 in DNA: TGTGCTAGTGGTTCAACAGGTTTTTCTCTGGATACGCAGTATTTT. Translating gives CASGSTGFSLDTQYF. The chain links TRBV12-5 to TRBJ2-3, with a weak D call TRBD1 (5 bases). This CDR3 is 15 amino acids long. Germline CDR1 and CDR2: LGHNT and FRNRAP. V shed 4 bases and J shed 6 bases, with 17 bases lying between them.